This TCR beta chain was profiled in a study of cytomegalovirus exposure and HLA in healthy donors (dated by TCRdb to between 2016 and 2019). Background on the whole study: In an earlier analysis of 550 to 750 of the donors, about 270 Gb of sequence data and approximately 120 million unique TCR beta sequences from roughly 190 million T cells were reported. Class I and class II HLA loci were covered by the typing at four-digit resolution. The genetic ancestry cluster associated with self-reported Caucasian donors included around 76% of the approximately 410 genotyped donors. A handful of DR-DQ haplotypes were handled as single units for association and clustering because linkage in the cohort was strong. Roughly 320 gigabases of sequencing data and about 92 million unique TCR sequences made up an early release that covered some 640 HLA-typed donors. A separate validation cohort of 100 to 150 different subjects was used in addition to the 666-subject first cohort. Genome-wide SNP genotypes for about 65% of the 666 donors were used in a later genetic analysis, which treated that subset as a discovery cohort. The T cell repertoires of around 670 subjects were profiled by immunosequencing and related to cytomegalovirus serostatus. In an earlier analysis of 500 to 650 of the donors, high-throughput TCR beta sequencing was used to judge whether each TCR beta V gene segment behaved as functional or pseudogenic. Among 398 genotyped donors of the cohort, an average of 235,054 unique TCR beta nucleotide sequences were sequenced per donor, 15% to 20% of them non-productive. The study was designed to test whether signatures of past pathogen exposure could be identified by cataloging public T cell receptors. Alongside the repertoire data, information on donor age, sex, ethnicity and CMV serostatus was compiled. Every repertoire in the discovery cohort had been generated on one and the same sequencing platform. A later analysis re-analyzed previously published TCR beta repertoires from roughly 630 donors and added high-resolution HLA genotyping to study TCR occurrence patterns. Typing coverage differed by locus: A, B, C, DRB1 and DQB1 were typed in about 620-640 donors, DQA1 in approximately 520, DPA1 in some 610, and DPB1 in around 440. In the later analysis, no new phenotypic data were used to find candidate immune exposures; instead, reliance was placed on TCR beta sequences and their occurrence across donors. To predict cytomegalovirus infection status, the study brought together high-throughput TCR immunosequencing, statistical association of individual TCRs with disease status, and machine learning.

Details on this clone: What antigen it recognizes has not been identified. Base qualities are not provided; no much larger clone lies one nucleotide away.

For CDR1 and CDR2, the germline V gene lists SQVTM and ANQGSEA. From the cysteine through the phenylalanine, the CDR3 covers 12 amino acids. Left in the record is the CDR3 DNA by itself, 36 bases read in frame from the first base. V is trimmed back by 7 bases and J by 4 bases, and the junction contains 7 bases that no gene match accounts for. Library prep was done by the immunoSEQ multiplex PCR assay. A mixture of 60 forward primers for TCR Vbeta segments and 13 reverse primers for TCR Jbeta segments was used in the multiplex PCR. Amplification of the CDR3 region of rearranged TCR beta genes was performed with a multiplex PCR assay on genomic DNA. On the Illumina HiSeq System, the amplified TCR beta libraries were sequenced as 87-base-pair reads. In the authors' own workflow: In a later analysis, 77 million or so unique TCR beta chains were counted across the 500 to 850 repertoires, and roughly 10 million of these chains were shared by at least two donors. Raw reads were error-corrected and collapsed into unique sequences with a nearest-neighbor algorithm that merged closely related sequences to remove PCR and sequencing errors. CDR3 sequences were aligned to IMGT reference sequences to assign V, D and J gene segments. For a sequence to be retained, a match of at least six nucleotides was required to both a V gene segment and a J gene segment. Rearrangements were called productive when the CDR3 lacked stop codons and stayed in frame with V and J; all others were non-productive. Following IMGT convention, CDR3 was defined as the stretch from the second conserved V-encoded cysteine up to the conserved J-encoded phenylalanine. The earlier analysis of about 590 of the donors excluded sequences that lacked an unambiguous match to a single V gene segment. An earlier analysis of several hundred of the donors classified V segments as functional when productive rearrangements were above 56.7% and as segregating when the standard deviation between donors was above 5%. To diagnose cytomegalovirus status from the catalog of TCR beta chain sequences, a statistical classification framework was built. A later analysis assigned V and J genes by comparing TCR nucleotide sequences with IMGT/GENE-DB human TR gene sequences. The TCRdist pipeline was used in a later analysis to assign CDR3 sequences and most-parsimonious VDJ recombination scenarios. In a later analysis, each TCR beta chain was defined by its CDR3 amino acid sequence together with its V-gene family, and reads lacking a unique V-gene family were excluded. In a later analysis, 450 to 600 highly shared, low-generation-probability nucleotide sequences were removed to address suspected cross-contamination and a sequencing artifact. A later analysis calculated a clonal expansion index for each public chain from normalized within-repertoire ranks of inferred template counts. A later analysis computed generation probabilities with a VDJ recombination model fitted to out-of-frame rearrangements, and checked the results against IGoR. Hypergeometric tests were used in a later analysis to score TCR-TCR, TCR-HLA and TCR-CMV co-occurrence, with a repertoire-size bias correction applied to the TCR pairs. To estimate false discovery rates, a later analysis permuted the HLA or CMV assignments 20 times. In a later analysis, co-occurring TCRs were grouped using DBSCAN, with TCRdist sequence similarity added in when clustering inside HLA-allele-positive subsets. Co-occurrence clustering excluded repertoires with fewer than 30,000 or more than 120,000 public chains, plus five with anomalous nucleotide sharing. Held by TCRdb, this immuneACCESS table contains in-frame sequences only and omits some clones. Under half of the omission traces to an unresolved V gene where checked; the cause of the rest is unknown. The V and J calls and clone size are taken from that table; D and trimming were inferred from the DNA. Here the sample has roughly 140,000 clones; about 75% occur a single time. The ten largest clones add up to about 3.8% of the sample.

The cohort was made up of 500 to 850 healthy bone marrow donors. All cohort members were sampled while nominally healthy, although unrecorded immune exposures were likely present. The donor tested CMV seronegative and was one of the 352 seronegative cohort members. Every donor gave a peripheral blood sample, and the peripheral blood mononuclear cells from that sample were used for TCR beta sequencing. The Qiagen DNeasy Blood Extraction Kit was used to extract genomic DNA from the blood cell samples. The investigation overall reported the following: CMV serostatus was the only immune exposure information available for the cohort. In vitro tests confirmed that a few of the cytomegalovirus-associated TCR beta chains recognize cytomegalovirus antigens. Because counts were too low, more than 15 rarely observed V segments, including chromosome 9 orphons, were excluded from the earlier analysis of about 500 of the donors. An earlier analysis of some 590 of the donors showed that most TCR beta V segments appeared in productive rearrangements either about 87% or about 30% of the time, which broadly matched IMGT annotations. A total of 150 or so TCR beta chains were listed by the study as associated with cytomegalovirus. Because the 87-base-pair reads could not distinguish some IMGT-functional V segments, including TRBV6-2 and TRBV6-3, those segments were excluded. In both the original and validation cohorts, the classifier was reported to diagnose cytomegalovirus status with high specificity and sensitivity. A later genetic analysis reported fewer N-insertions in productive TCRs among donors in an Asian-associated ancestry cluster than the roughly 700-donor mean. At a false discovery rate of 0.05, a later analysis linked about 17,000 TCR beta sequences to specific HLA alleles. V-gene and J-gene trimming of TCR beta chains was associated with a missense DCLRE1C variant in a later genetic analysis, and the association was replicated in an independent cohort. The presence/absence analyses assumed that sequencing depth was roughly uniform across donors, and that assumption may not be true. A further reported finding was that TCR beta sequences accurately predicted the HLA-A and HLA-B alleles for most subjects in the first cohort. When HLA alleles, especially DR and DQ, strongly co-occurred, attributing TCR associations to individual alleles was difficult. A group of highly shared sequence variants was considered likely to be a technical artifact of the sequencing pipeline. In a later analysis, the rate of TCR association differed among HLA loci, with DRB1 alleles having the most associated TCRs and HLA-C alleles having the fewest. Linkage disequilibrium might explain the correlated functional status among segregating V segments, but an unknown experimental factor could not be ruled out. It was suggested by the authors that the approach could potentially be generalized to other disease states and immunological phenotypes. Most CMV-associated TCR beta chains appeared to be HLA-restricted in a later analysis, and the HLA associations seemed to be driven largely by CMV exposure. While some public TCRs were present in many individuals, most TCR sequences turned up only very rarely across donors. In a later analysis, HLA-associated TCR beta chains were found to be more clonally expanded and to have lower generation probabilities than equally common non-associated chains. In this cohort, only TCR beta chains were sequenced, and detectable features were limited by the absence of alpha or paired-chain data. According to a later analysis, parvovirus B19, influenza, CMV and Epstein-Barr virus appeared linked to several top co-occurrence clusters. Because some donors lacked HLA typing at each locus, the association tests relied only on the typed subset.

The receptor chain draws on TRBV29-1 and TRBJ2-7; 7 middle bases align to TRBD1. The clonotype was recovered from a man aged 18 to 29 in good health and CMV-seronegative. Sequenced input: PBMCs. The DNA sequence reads TGCAGCGCCTTGACAGGGAAATACGAGCAGTACTTC. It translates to CSALTGKYEQYF.